These T cell receptor beta chains were read from a single sample in a study of blood T cell repertoires in COVID-19. Libraries were prepared by immunoSEQ multiplex PCR; TCRdb keeps only in-frame clonotypes and omits some of them. The sample records roughly 150,000 clones, approximately 88% being singletons. Sequencing was carried out using PBMCs or T cells enriched from blood (not recorded which). These receptors were obtained from a man between 65 and 80 years old who had been exposed to COVID-19. CDR3s include the opening cysteine and the closing phenylalanine or tryptophan. The order of the fields is V gene, D gene, J gene, clone size, CDR3 protein, CDR3 DNA. The D gene is left open where the match is weak. Size tells how often a clone was seen (once, few, many) or the class of an expanded clone, and some rows leave it out.

TRBV5-1	TRBD2	TRBJ2-7	NA	CASSLLSGSYEQYF	TGCGCCAGCAGCTTGCTTAGCGGGAGTTACGAGCAGTACTTC
TRBV7-9	NA	TRBJ2-2	NA	CASSYSGSISGELFF	TGTGCCAGCAGCTATTCCGGGTCGATCAGCGGGGAGCTGTTTTTT
TRBV19	NA	TRBJ1-3	NA	CASSIGEWDTIYF	TGTGCCAGTAGTATCGGGGAGTGGGACACCATATATTTT
TRBV6-6	TRBD2	TRBJ2-3	NA	CASSPQGAGGRDTQYF	TGTGCCAGCTCCCCACAAGGAGCGGGGGGCAGGGATACGCAGTATTTT
TRBV12-2	NA	TRBJ2-7	NA	CASRLASEYF	TGTGCAAGTCGCTTAGCGTCGGAGTACTTC
TRBV3-1/TRBV3-2	NA	TRBJ2-5	NA	CASSQDTGAIRKAQYF	TGTGCCAGCAGCCAAGATACTGGGGCGATACGTAAGGCCCAGTACTTC
TRBV24-1	NA	TRBJ2-1	NA	CATSDSAISRQFF	TGTGCCACCAGTGACTCCGCTATTAGTCGGCAGTTCTTC
TRBV7-8	NA	TRBJ2-2	NA	CASSFLKGLGGELFF	TGTGCCAGCAGCTTTCTAAAGGGGCTTGGCGGGGAGCTGTTTTTT
TRBV7-2	TRBD2	TRBJ2-3	NA	CASSRGTRLDTQYF	TGTGCCAGCAGCAGAGGGACTAGGCTCGATACGCAGTATTTT
TRBV27	NA	TRBJ1-2	NA	CASRRTDGPLYGYTF	TGTGCCAGCAGAAGGACAGATGGGCCTCTCTATGGCTACACCTTC
TRBV6-5	TRBD1	TRBJ1-2	NA	CASSRDRSTHYGYTF	TGTGCCAGCAGTCGGGACAGGTCTACCCACTATGGCTACACCTTC
TRBV6-5	NA	TRBJ2-1	NA	CASSLGTEQFF	TGTGCCAGCAGCCTTGGGACAGAGCAGTTCTTC
TRBV2	NA	TRBJ2-1	NA	CASSDRDEQFF	TGTGCCAGCAGTGACAGGGATGAGCAGTTCTTC
TRBV5-1	TRBD1	TRBJ2-7	NA	CASSPGQGTTGEQYF	TGCGCCAGCAGCCCCGGACAGGGGACGACAGGCGAGCAGTACTTC
TRBV7-7	TRBD2	TRBJ2-1	once	CASSKTGTSSYNEQFF	TGTGCCAGCAGTAAGACCGGGACTAGCTCCTACAATGAGCAGTTCTTC